These 32 T cell receptor beta chains originate from one sample sequenced in a study of T cells after yellow fever vaccination. Each CDR3 protein gets one entry after TCRdb re-called the 5' RACE reads with MiXCR. The sample includes a few hundred thousand distinct CDR3 sequences, around 3.9% of them seen just once. Sequenced material: PBMCs, taken 5 days after the yellow fever booster vaccination. All receptors derive from a man aged 18 to 29 who received the YFV17D yellow fever vaccine.

This clonotype was recorded at least ten times. The chain couples TRBV6-2 or TRBV6-3 to TRBJ1-1; 8 bases align to TRBD1. The germline CDR1 and CDR2 sequences are MNHEY and SVGEGT. The trim removed 6 bases at V and 3 bases at J, leaving 6 bases unmatched. The CDR3 is 14 residues long. The CDR3 is CASSEQGEDTEAFF. CDR3 DNA sequence: TGTGCCAGCAGCGAACAGGGGGAGGACACTGAAGCTTTCTTT.

This clonotype was recorded at least ten times. CDR3 in amino acids: CASSLSGGVAKNIQYF. The CDR3, as DNA: TGTGCCAGCAGCCTAAGCGGGGGGGTAGCCAAAAACATTCAGTACTTC. V is TRBV28 and J is TRBJ2-4, with TRBD2 matching 10 bases. CDR1 and CDR2 (germline): MDHEN, SYDVKM. This CDR3 contains 16 residues. Trimming removed 6 bases from V and 0 bases from J; junction bases left unmatched: 5.

Ten or more counts support this clonotype. V and J are TRBV20-1 and TRBJ2-7; 7 nucleotides line up with TRBD1. With V trimmed by 1 base and J by 2 bases, 2 bases remained unmatched. Per the germline V gene, CDR1 is DFQATT and CDR2 is SNEGSKA (reference sequence). This CDR3 spans 13 amino acids. Here the CDR3 reads CSARGTGPYEQYV. The CDR3 region has the DNA TGCAGTGCTAGAGGGACAGGACCCTACGAGCAGTACGTC.

This clonotype was observed a few times. The genes are TRBV28 and TRBJ2-7; D is possibly TRBD1 or TRBD2 (6 bases each). The CDR3 totals 13 residues. V shed 6 bases and J shed 7 bases, with 16 bases lying between them. Germline V gene data show CDR1 as MDHEN and CDR2 as SYDVKM. Written as DNA, the CDR3 is TGTGCCAGCAGGGCCGGGGGCCGGCGGGAGCAGTACGTC. Residues: CASRAGGRREQYV.

This clonotype was seen more than once but under ten times. The chain combines TRBV4-3 with TRBJ1-2; TRBD1 matches 7 bases. The junction had 7 bases not matched to a gene; V was cut back by 2 bases and J by 4 bases. CDR3 length equals 15 residues. CDR1 LGHNA and CDR2 YSLEER come from the germline V gene. CDR3: CASSQRQGLPYGYTF. In DNA, the CDR3 is TGCGCCAGCAGCCAACGACAGGGCCTTCCCTATGGCTACACCTTC.

This sequence joins TRBV6-5 and TRBJ2-5; 7 bases map to TRBD1. The length of the CDR3 is 15 residues. V dropped 0 bases and J dropped 5; count of bases not matched to a gene: 6. Germline V gives CDR1 MNHEY, CDR2 SVGAGI. CDR3 nucleotides: TGTGCCAGCAGTTACTCGTCAGGGGGTACGGAGACCCAGTACTTC. It translates to CASSYSSGGTETQYF.

This clonotype has a handful of counts. V gene TRBV21-1 combines with J gene TRBJ1-1; the D call in the table, TRBD1, was not verified against the DNA. TRBV21-1 is noted as a pseudogene. This CDR3 is built from 15 residues. CDR3 nucleotides: TGTGCCAGCAGCCGGGACAGGGAAACTTGGGCTGAAGCTTTCTTT. Translating it yields CASSRDRETWAEAFF.

The CDR3 loop is CASRPFRTEYEQYV. For the CDR3, the DNA is TGTGCCAGCAGACCATTCCGGACCGAGTACGAGCAGTACGTC. The chain recombines TRBV6-2 or TRBV6-3 with TRBJ2-7, with D unclear. Looked up from germline, CDR1 is MNHEY and CDR2 is SVGEGT. This CDR3 contains 14 residues. V was cut by 6 bases and J by 4 bases, with 16 bases left in between.

This clonotype appeared many times. The chain is built from TRBV28 and TRBJ1-2; possible D gene TRBD1, 6 bases. The CDR3 sequence is 14 residues long. Germline V gene sequence: CDR1 MDHEN, CDR2 SYDVKM. V lost 6 bases to trimming and J lost 5 bases, with 16 bases between them. Here the CDR3 reads CASRYMGTLYGYTF. The CDR3 DNA reads as TGTGCCAGCAGATATATGGGGACACTTTATGGCTACACCTTC.

This clonotype was seen ten or more times. The rearrangement uses TRBV2 and TRBJ2-2; D is possibly TRBD1 (5 bases). Between the trimmed V and J ends, which lost 6 bases and 2 bases, there was a span of 13 bases. This CDR3 has 15 amino acids. The V gene's germline CDR1 is SNHLY and CDR2 FYNNEI. CDR3 amino acids: CASREWTTNTGELFF. In nucleotides, the CDR3 is TGTGCCAGCAGGGAATGGACAACCAACACCGGGGAGCTGTTTTTT.

This chain uses TRBV2 with TRBJ2-1; 10 nucleotides align to TRBD2. The V and J ends lost 6 bases and 2 bases, in that order; junction bases with no gene match: 4. The CDR3 is made up of 15 amino acids. The germline gives CDR1 SNHLY, CDR2 FYNNEI. The CDR3 DNA sequence: TGTGCCAGCAGGGCTAGCGGGGGACCCTACAATGAGCAGTTCTTC. It encodes CASRASGGPYNEQFF.

This clonotype was recorded a few times. This chain uses TRBV9 with TRBJ1-1; possible D gene TRBD1, 6 bases. Germline-derived CDR1 and CDR2 are SGDLS and YYNGEE. The V end was cut by 4 bases, the J end by 2 bases, with 12 bases between. This CDR3 spans 14 amino acids. CDR3 in amino acids: CASSTDRTNTEAFF. CDR3 DNA sequence: TGTGCCAGCAGCACCGACAGGACTAACACTGAAGCTTTCTTT.

This clonotype was seen repeatedly, ten times or more. J is TRBJ1-1 and V is TRBV4-1; D is unclear. V was pared by 1 base and J by 1 base, with 10 bases between. Germline values: CDR1 MGHRA, CDR2 YSYEKL. The CDR3 contains 15 residues. Here the CDR3 reads CASSQVGPPNTEAFF. The DNA for the CDR3 is TGCGCCAGCAGCCAAGTCGGCCCACCGAACACTGAAGCTTTCTTT.

The V call is TRBV4-2, the J call TRBJ1-5; D gene unclear. Trimming took off 2 bases at V and 6 bases at J, with 8 bases between the two ends. CDR1 is LGHNA and CDR2 is YNFKEQ in the germline V gene. There are 13 residues in the CDR3. The CDR3 bases are TGTGCCAGCAGCCAATTGAGTACTCAGCCCCAGCATTTT. Translated: CASSQLSTQPQHF.

This clonotype was counted many times. The chain is built from TRBV4-1 and TRBJ1-1; a weak D match, TRBD1 (5 bases). This CDR3 is 15 amino acids long. V was pared by 6 bases and J by 1 base, with 15 bases between. CDR1 MGHRA and CDR2 YSYEKL come from the germline V gene. Written as DNA, the CDR3 is TGCGCCAGCAGTCATCCCTGGGGGTCGAACACTGAAGCTTTCTTT. It encodes CASSHPWGSNTEAFF.

The V call is TRBV27, the J call TRBJ2-4; TRBD1 agrees at 9 bases. There are 14 residues in the CDR3. CDR1 and CDR2 from the germline V gene are MNHEY and SMNVEV (reference sequence). Losses at the gene ends were 5 bases for V and 7 bases for J; bases not matched to a gene: 6. The DNA of the CDR3 is TGTGCCAGCAGTACCGGGACAGGGACGAACATTCAGTACTTC. This codes for CASSTGTGTNIQYF.

This clonotype appeared many times. This sequence joins TRBV28 and TRBJ1-3; the match to TRBD1 covers 7 bases. The CDR3 contains 17 residues. In germline, CDR1 is MDHEN, CDR2 SYDVKM. With V trimmed by 5 bases and J by 1 base, 11 bases remained unmatched. CDR3 in DNA: TGTGCCAGCAGTCCACCCAACAGGGGTTTTTCTGGAAACACCATATATTTT. As protein: CASSPPNRGFSGNTIYF.

This rearrangement joins TRBV4-3 to TRBJ2-5; D is perhaps TRBD1 (6 bases). From germline, CDR1 is LGHNA and CDR2 YSLEER. Trimming took off 4 bases at V and 1 base at J, with 16 bases between the two ends. The CDR3 loop spans 16 amino acids. CDR3 in DNA: TGCGCCAGCAGCCGAGAGGGGGTGGGATCCCAAGAGACCCAGTACTTC. Translated, it gives CASSREGVGSQETQYF.

This clonotype showed up just a few times. This rearrangement joins TRBV5-1 to TRBJ2-5; TRBD2 might be the D (6 bases). CDR3 length: 15 amino acids. Germline V gene data show CDR1 as SGHRS and CDR2 as YFSETQ. Trimming pared 4 bases from V and 5 bases from J, leaving 18 bases between. In DNA form, the CDR3 reads TGCGCCAGCAGCCCCACCCGGGGGTTAGGGGAGACCCAGTACTTC. Its protein product is CASSPTRGLGETQYF. Using reference TRBV5-1 and TRBJ2-5 for the parts outside the CDR3, the full variable domain is KAGVTQTPRYLIKTRGQQVTLSCSPISGHRSVSWYQQTPGQGLQFLFEYFSETQRNKGNFPGRFSGRQFSNSRSEMNVSTLELGDSALYLCASSPTRGLGETQYFGPGTRLLVL.

This clonotype was found a few times. The chain links TRBV20-1 to TRBJ2-7; 9 nucleotides line up with TRBD1. V lost 8 bases and J lost 6; bases outside the gene matches: 11. The CDR3 is made up of 13 amino acids. Germline assignment: CDR1 DFQATT and CDR2 SNEGSKA (reference sequence). The CDR3 region is CSSPGQGVIEQYF. CDR3 coding DNA: TGCAGTTCTCCGGGACAGGGTGTGATCGAGCAGTACTTC.

This clonotype occurred a few times. The chain joins TRBV11-2 to TRBJ2-3, with D possibly being TRBD2 (6 bases). With 6 bases removed from V and 1 base from J, the gap between germline ends came to 8 bases. CDR1 and CDR2 from the germline V gene are SGHAT and FQNNGV. The length of the CDR3 is 13 residues. CDR3 nucleotide sequence: TGTGCCAGCAGGATAGCGGGCACAGATACGCAGTATTTT. Translation: CASRIAGTDTQYF. Drawing the rest from reference TRBV11-2 and TRBJ2-3, the complete variable domain is EAGVAQSPRYKIIEKRQSVAFWCNPISGHATLYWYQQILGQGPKLLIQFQNNGVVDDSQLPKDRFSAERLKGVDSTLKIQPAKLEDSAVYLCASRIAGTDTQYFGPGTRLTVL.

This clonotype was seen only a few times. The CDR3 DNA follows: TGTGCCACCAGCAGGAAGGGACTAGCGGGGTTAGATACGCAGTATTTT. Translating gives CATSRKGLAGLDTQYF. The genes are TRBV15 and TRBJ2-3; 13 nucleotides agree with TRBD2. Germline V gene lookup returns CDR1 LNHNV and CDR2 YYDKDF (reference sequence). V shed 3 bases and J 5 bases; nucleotides not matched to a gene: 5. CDR3 length: 16 residues.

Ten or more counts support this clonotype. This rearrangement joins TRBV5-1 to TRBJ2-3; TRBD1 matches at 7 bases. The ends lost 2 bases at V and 6 bases at J; junction bases unmatched: 15. CDR3 length: 17 residues. Germline V gene lookup returns CDR1 SGHRS and CDR2 YFSETQ. The DNA for the CDR3 is TGCGCCAGCAGCTTCAACCCCCACAGGGGAACTGGTGATACGCAGTATTTT. Its protein is CASSFNPHRGTGDTQYF. Combining the CDR3 with reference TRBV5-1 and TRBJ2-3 gives the whole variable domain KAGVTQTPRYLIKTRGQQVTLSCSPISGHRSVSWYQQTPGQGLQFLFEYFSETQRNKGNFPGRFSGRQFSNSRSEMNVSTLELGDSALYLCASSFNPHRGTGDTQYFGPGTRLTVL.

The chain is built from TRBV5-1 and TRBJ1-1, with D hard to call. The CDR3 is made up of 16 amino acids. Trimming removed 5 bases from V and 0 bases from J, with 17 bases in between. From germline, CDR1 is SGHRS and CDR2 YFSETQ. In DNA form, the CDR3 reads TGCGCCAGCAGTTTAAATCCCCAGGTACTGAACACTGAAGCTTTCTTT. It translates to CASSLNPQVLNTEAFF. Looking up the rest from reference TRBV5-1 and TRBJ1-1 gives the full variable domain: KAGVTQTPRYLIKTRGQQVTLSCSPISGHRSVSWYQQTPGQGLQFLFEYFSETQRNKGNFPGRFSGRQFSNSRSEMNVSTLELGDSALYLCASSLNPQVLNTEAFFGQGTRLTVV.

A few counts support this clonotype. The genes are TRBV21-1 and TRBJ2-6; TRBD2, the table's D call, lacks a check against the DNA. TRBV21-1 is given as a pseudogene. The CDR3 extends over 20 amino acids. The CDR3 DNA is TGTGCCAGCAGCAAAGGTGTTCGGACGGACTGCTCCTCTGGGGCCAACGTCCTGACTTTC. Protein: CASSKGVRTDCSSGANVLTF.

This clonotype was counted many times. In DNA, the CDR3 is TGTGCCAGCAGTTACAACCAGAACACTGAAGCTTTCTTT. Translating it yields CASSYNQNTEAFF. The chain carries TRBV6-5 and TRBJ1-1; D remains ambiguous. V was shortened by 2 bases and J by 1 base, with 5 bases between the two germline ends. CDR1 is MNHEY, CDR2 SVGAGI, per germline. This CDR3 spans 13 amino acids.

This clonotype has at least ten counts. The chain couples TRBV6-5 to TRBJ2-1; D gene unclear. The V gene's germline CDR1 is MNHEY and CDR2 SVGAGI. This CDR3 is 12 amino acids long. V dropped 7 bases and J dropped 9 bases, with 13 bases sitting between them. DNA of the CDR3: TGTGCCAGCAACCCCGGGCATGGTGAGCAGTTCTTC. Its protein is CASNPGHGEQFF.

This clonotype was counted a few times. This sequence joins TRBV6-2 or TRBV6-3 and TRBJ2-3, with D perhaps matching TRBD2 (6 bases). CDR3 length: 16 amino acids. V was cut by 4 bases and J by 4 bases, with 18 bases left in between. CDR1 and CDR2 from the germline V gene are MNHEY and SVGEGT. As DNA, the CDR3 is TGTGCCAGCAGTTTTGGCGGGTCGGGGGACCCAGATACGCAGTATTTT. This encodes CASSFGGSGDPDTQYF.

This clonotype was seen only a few times. This rearrangement joins TRBV5-1 to TRBJ2-2; 9 nucleotides line up with TRBD2. Germline loops: CDR1 SGHRS, CDR2 YFSETQ. V lost 6 bases and J lost 7; bases outside the gene matches: 7. The CDR3 runs 14 residues. The CDR3 DNA follows: TGCGCCAGCATAGCGGGGGATTCTTACGGGGAGCTGTTTTTT. Residues: CASIAGDSYGELFF.

The CDR3 spells CASSQDPRATDTQYF. In DNA form, the CDR3 reads TGTGCCAGCAGCCAAGATCCGCGAGCCACAGATACGCAGTATTTT. The V gene is TRBV3-1, the J gene TRBJ2-3, with D unclear. Trimming stripped 0 bases from V and 2 bases from J, with 9 bases between. Germline loops: CDR1 LGHDT, CDR2 YNNKEL (reference sequence). The CDR3 loop spans 15 amino acids.

A few counts support this clonotype. This sequence joins TRBV3-1 and TRBJ1-6; a possible D gene is TRBD1 (5 bases). Trimming removed 6 bases from V and 8 bases from J, with 14 bases in between. The CDR3 is made up of 14 amino acids. The germline V gene encodes CDR1 LGHDT and CDR2 YNNKEL (reference sequence). The CDR3 protein is CASRPTGFDSPLHF. The CDR3 DNA is TGTGCCAGCAGACCTACAGGTTTCGATTCACCCCTCCACTTT.

Ten or more counts support this clonotype. The rearrangement uses TRBV28 and TRBJ2-3; 7 nucleotides agree with TRBD1. This CDR3 spans 12 amino acids. The V gene's germline CDR1 is MDHEN and CDR2 SYDVKM. J gave up 4 bases and V 5 bases, and 0 bases lay outside the gene matches. CDR3 nucleotides: TGTGCCAGCAGTGGACAGGCAGATACGCAGTATTTT. As protein: CASSGQADTQYF.